This TCR beta chain was identified in a study of T cell responses to AZD1222 COVID-19 vaccine. General study findings and limits: Spike-specific TCR breadth and depth both grew after two AZD1222 doses. A reported finding is that nearly half of spike-specific TCRs target unmutated variant regions. The peak T cell response came first, and repertoires were sampled only after it.

The protocol was immunoSEQ multiplex PCR, while the TCRdb copy is restricted to in-frame clones and leaves out a portion. The table lists roughly 100,000 clones, 88% of them singletons. In the case of this clone: Its target is unknown.

Sequenced material: peripheral blood, taken on day 0 of AZD1222 vaccination. The receptor comes from an adult in good health.

As DNA, the CDR3 is TGTGCCAGCAGCACGGACGTCCTTGGCTACACCTTC. Protein product: CASSTDVLGYTF. The genes are TRBV5-5 and TRBJ1-2; D is undetermined. Germline V gives CDR1 SGHKS, CDR2 YYEKEE (reference sequence). CDR3 length: 12 amino acids. V was clipped by 4 bases and J by 7 bases, with 11 bases between them. The full variable domain, completed using reference TRBV5-5 and TRBJ1-2, is DAGVTQSPTHLIKTRGQQVTLRCSPISGHKSVSWYQQVLGQGPQFIFQYYEKEERGRGNFPDRFSARQFPNYSSELNVNALLLGDSALYLCASSTDVLGYTFGSGTRLTVV.